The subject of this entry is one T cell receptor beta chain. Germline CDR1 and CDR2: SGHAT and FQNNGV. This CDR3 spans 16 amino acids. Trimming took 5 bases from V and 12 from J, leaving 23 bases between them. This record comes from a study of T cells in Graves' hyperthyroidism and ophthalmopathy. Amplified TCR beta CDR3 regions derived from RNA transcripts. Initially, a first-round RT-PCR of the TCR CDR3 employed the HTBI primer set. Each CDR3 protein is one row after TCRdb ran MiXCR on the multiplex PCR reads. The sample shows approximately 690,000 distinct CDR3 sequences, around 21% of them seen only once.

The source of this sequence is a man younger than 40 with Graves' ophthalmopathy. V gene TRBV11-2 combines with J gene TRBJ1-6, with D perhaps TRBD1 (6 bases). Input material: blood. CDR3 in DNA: TGTGCCAGCAGCCAAGAAGTAGTTGGGGACATAAGACCCCTCCACTTT. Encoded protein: CASSQEVVGDIRPLHF.